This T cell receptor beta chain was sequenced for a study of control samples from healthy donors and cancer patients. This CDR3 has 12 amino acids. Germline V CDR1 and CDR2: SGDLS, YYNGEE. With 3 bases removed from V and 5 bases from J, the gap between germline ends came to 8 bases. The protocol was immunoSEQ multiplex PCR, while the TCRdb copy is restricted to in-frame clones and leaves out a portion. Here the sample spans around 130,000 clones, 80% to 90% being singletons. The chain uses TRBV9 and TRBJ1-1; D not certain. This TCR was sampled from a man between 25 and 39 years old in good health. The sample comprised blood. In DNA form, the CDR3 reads TGTGCCAGCAGCGCTACCGGGACTGAAGCTTTCTTT. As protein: CASSATGTEAFF.